These 17 T cell receptor beta chains were sequenced from one sample in a study of T cells after yellow fever vaccination. TCRdb analysed the 5' RACE reads with MiXCR anew, one entry per CDR3 protein. The table lists 120,000 to 150,000 distinct CDR3 sequences, around 7.7% of them singletons. Sequencing used CD4+ T cells sorted from PBMCs, obtained 5 days after the yellow fever booster vaccination. These receptor sequences come from a man aged 25-45 years who received the YFV17D yellow fever vaccine.

Note on this clonotype: With a much larger clone just one base away, this may be a read error. V gene TRBV15 combines with J gene TRBJ2-4; D ambiguous. The CDR3 runs 12 residues. Germline values: CDR1 LNHNV, CDR2 YYDKDF (reference sequence). As DNA, the CDR3 is TGTGACACCAGCACCTCAGTAAACATTCAGTACTTC. It codes for CDTSTSVNIQYF.

This clonotype was found many times. V is TRBV5-1 and J is TRBJ2-7, with 13 bases aligning to TRBD2. The germline CDR1 and CDR2 sequences are SGHRS and YFSETQ. With 4 bases clipped from V and 6 bases from J, the junction kept 7 bases outside the gene matches. This CDR3 has 15 residues. In nucleotides, the CDR3 is TGCGCCAGCAGCCTAACCGGGACTAGCGGGACCGAGCAGTACTTC. The encoded protein is CASSLTGTSGTEQYF.

Notes on this clonotype: Possible read error: a much larger clone is one base away. The V and J genes are TRBV25-1 and TRBJ2-1; possible D gene TRBD1, 5 bases. Germline-derived CDR1 and CDR2 are MGHDK and SYGVNS. The CDR3 is 13 amino acids. The CDR3 DNA reads TGTGCCAGCAGTGCGGTTCTGGACAATGACCAGTTCTTC. This codes for CASSAVLDNDQFF. Using reference TRBV25-1 and TRBJ2-1 for the parts outside the CDR3, the full variable domain is EADIYQTPRYLVIGTGKKITLECSQTMGHDKMYWYQQDPGMELHLIHYSYGVNSTEKGDLSSESTVSRIRTEHFPLTLESARPSHTSQYLCASSAVLDNDQFFGPGTRLTVL.

The chain has TRBV7-2 and TRBJ2-1; D possibly corresponds to TRBD2 (6 bases). V was shortened by 0 bases and J by 3 bases, with 9 bases between the two germline ends. The CDR3 spans 15 residues. Germline V gene sequence: CDR1 SGHTA, CDR2 FQGNSA. CDR3 region: CASSLAGGLYNEQFF. For the CDR3, the DNA is TGTGCCAGCAGCTTAGCGGGAGGTCTCTACAATGAGCAGTTCTTC. The full variable domain, in which reference TRBV7-2 and TRBJ2-1 provide the parts outside the CDR3, is GAGVSQSPSNKVTEKGKDVELRCDPISGHTALYWYRQSLGQGLEFLIYFQGNSAPDKSGLPSDRFSAERTGGSVSTLTIQRTQQEDSAVYLCASSLAGGLYNEQFFGPGTRLTVL.

This rearrangement joins TRBV3-1 to TRBJ2-5; TRBD1 matches at 9 bases. The ends lost 4 bases at V and 4 bases at J; junction bases unmatched: 4. Germline assignment: CDR1 LGHDT and CDR2 YNNKEL (reference sequence). The CDR3 has 14 residues. The CDR3 DNA follows: TGTGCCAGCAGCCCCTGGGACAGGGCAGAGACCCAGTACTTC. Protein: CASSPWDRAETQYF.

To note about this clonotype: This could be a read error, since a much larger clone is one nucleotide away. The chain carries TRBV12-3 or TRBV12-4 and TRBJ2-1, with TRBD2 matching 10 bases. The CDR3 contains 18 residues. The CDR3 DNA follows: TGTACCAGCAGTTTTCGGTCTTCTAGCGGGAGTCTCCACAATGAGCAGTTCTTC. Translating it yields CTSSFRSSSGSLHNEQFF.

This clonotype showed up many times. V gene TRBV12-3 or TRBV12-4 combines with J gene TRBJ2-1; D is perhaps TRBD1 or TRBD2 (5 bases each). This CDR3 has 15 amino acids. V was clipped by 3 bases and J by 9 bases, with 18 bases between them. The DNA for the CDR3 is TGTGCCAGCAGTTTTTTAGCCGGGACCGTCGGTGAGCAGTTCTTC. Protein sequence: CASSFLAGTVGEQFF.

As regards this clonotype: At one end, the junction sequence differs from germline, possibly due to a read error. The chain has TRBV23-1 and TRBJ2-7, with D unresolved. TRBV23-1 is given ORF status, its function remaining uncertain. The CDR3 has 13 amino acids. CDR3 sequence reads: CASCQNSTYEQYF. The CDR3 DNA reads TGCGCCAGCTGTCAGAACAGCACCTACGAGCAGTACTTC.

This clonotype was seen many times. The chain recombines TRBV20-1 with TRBJ2-2, with TRBD2 matching over 11 bases. The V gene's germline CDR1 is DFQATT and CDR2 SNEGSKA (reference sequence). This CDR3 has 17 amino acids. V was pared by 1 base and J by 3 bases, with 7 bases of the junction left unmatched. CDR3 residues: CSARGSGRAWDTGELFF. The CDR3 DNA follows: TGCAGTGCTAGAGGTAGCGGGAGGGCCTGGGACACCGGGGAGCTGTTTTTT.

This clonotype was detected many times. J is TRBJ2-7 and V is TRBV3-1; no clear D. CDR1 and CDR2 from the germline V gene are LGHDT and YNNKEL (reference sequence). The V end lost 4 bases, the J end lost 3 bases, and 10 bases lay between the germline ends. The CDR3 length is 13 residues. CDR3 loop: CASSPEFGYEQYF. CDR3 in DNA: TGTGCCAGCAGCCCGGAGTTTGGCTACGAGCAGTACTTC.

This chain links TRBV5-5 with TRBJ2-7; 8 bases are shared with TRBD1. The CDR3 totals 14 residues. The V gene end was trimmed by 5 bases and the J gene end by 3 bases; junction bases not matched to a gene: 7. Germline CDR1 reads SGHKS; CDR2 reads YYEKEE (reference sequence). CDR3 sequence reads: CASRSPGQDYEQYF. DNA of the CDR3: TGTGCCAGCAGGTCACCGGGACAGGACTACGAGCAGTACTTC.

This clonotype was observed at least ten times. The chain carries TRBV18 and TRBJ2-7; D remains ambiguous. V lost 3 bases, J lost 6 bases, and 6 bases lay in between. The CDR3 is 11 residues long. Germline V gene lookup returns CDR1 KGHSH and CDR2 LQKENI. The CDR3 coding sequence is TGTGCCAGCTCACCGAAGGGCGAGCAGTACTTC. It specifies CASSPKGEQYF.

This clonotype came up a few times. V is TRBV18 and J is TRBJ2-7; the D gene is possibly TRBD2 (5 bases). Germline assignment: CDR1 KGHSH and CDR2 LQKENI. The CDR3 sequence is 12 residues long. Trimming pared 7 bases from V and 6 bases from J, leaving 13 bases between. CDR3 sequence (DNA): TGTGCCAGCTTCAAGGGAGAGGGCGAGCAGTACTTC. Encoded protein: CASFKGEGEQYF.

This clonotype was detected many times. The genes are TRBV6-1 and TRBJ2-3; D may match TRBD1 or TRBD2 (5 bases each). The CDR3 runs 15 residues. Germline CDR1 and CDR2: MNHNS and SASEGT. Deletions cut 7 bases from V and 1 base from J, with 15 bases between. CDR3 protein: CASTYGALGTDTQYF. The CDR3 DNA follows: TGTGCCAGCACCTACGGGGCACTGGGCACAGATACGCAGTATTTT.

This clonotype was counted ten times or more. The genes are TRBV2 and TRBJ2-2; D is tentatively TRBD1 or TRBD2 (6 bases each). The germline gives CDR1 SNHLY, CDR2 FYNNEI. The CDR3 loop spans 14 amino acids. Trimming removed 8 bases from V and 2 bases from J, with 12 bases in between. CDR3 sequence: CASLGGYNTGELFF. The CDR3 DNA is TGTGCCAGCCTGGGGGGCTACAACACCGGGGAGCTGTTTTTT.

In its sample, this clonotype was seen many times. The rearrangement uses TRBV7-2 and TRBJ2-4; 8 bases agree with TRBD2. The CDR3 spans 14 residues. With 4 bases clipped from V and 7 bases from J, the junction kept 6 bases outside the gene matches. CDR1 is SGHTA, CDR2 FQGNSA, per germline. CDR3 in amino acids: CASSSRTSWNIQYF. CDR3 DNA: TGTGCCAGCAGCTCCAGGACTAGCTGGAACATTCAGTACTTC.

This clonotype was detected many times. The chain's CDR3 is CASRGRTSGYNEQFF. CDR3 nucleotides: TGTGCCAGCAGGGGCCGGACTAGCGGTTACAATGAGCAGTTCTTC. This rearrangement joins TRBV12-3 or TRBV12-4 to TRBJ2-1; TRBD2 agrees at 10 bases. V was clipped by 6 bases and J by 4 bases; unmatched bases: 6. The CDR3 is 15 amino acids.